Below, one T cell receptor beta chain is given with its context. Antigen: not known. These donors counted as nominally healthy when sampled, but unrecorded immune exposures were likely. The data belong to a study of cytomegalovirus exposure and HLA in healthy donors. Study-wide results and caveats: Earlier analysis found most TCR beta V segments productive about 90% or about 30% of the time.

Both 60 Vbeta primers and 13 Jbeta primers went into the PCR. TCRdb keeps only in-frame clones here, not all; method: immunoSEQ multiplex PCR. In the table there are about 89,000 clones, under 85% of which are singletons. V was shortened by 0 bases and J by 0 bases, with 8 bases between the two germline ends. Germline assignment: CDR1 SQVTM and CDR2 ANQGSEA. This CDR3 has 14 residues. Sequenced: PBMCs. The receptor was isolated from a female donor in good health and CMV-seropositive. The J gene is TRBJ1-1, the V gene TRBV29-1; D call uncertain. CDR3 in amino acids: CSVEEGGVNTEAFF. CDR3 nucleotide sequence: TGCAGCGTTGAAGAAGGAGGAGTGAACACTGAAGCTTTCTTT.